A selection of T cell receptor beta chains follows, all from one sample in a study of vaccination and CD4 T cells after COVID-19. Via MiXCR, TCRdb re-called the PCR reads, giving one row per CDR3 protein. The repertoire includes about 11,000 distinct CDR3 sequences, more than 50% of them detected once, and approximately 9.4% sits in the top ten. These receptors' targets are unknown. Specimen: CD4+ T cells from blood, cultured in vitro. Receptors were obtained from a human donor who had recovered from COVID-19. Each CDR3 is given with its conserved first and last residue. A D gene is named only where the DNA matches it firmly. Size is omitted from some rows. Given values are once, few, many or a class for expanded clones.

D,V,length,J,size,CDR3,DNA
.,TRBV6-1,14,TRBJ1-5,few,CASSALMGGQPQHF,TGTGCCAGCAGTGCCCTCATGGGGGGTCAGCCCCAGCATTTT
.,TRBV28,12,TRBJ1-1,.,CASKLVNTEAFF,TGTGCCAGCAAACTGGTTAACACTGAAGCTTTCTTT
.,TRBV7-3,14,TRBJ2-3,few,CASSTGTSSDTQYF,TGTGCCAGCAGCACCGGGACTTCCTCAGATACGCAGTATTTT
.,TRBV7-9,14,TRBJ2-5,.,CASSLDGWEETQYF,TGTGCCAGCAGCTTAGATGGCTGGGAAGAGACCCAGTACTTC
TRBD2,TRBV20-1,15,TRBJ2-3,.,CSARAGTNPTDTQYF,TGCAGTGCTAGAGCTGGGACTAACCCAACAGATACGCAGTATTTT
TRBD1,TRBV20-1,15,TRBJ1-4,few,CSARDVTAGGEKLFF,TGCAGTGCTAGAGACGTCACGGCAGGGGGTGAAAAACTGTTTTTT
.,TRBV25-1,15,TRBJ2-7,medium-sized,CASSELGVYGYEQYF,TGTGCCAGCAGTGAACTGGGTGTATACGGCTACGAGCAGTACTTC
.,TRBV6-1,13,TRBJ1-6,.,CASTLVANSPLHF,TGTGCCAGCACCCTGGTTGCTAATTCACCCCTCCACTTT
.,TRBV20-1,13,TRBJ2-7,.,CSAPRDTNYEQYF,TGCAGTGCCCCCCGGGACACTAACTACGAGCAGTACTTC
.,TRBV6-1,13,TRBJ2-5,.,CASSPDRKETQYF,TGTGCCAGCAGTCCCGACAGAAAAGAGACCCAGTACTTC
TRBD1,TRBV2,14,TRBJ2-7,once,CASSSGTGGYEQYF,TGTGCCAGCAGCTCCGGGACAGGGGGATACGAGCAGTACTTC
TRBD2,TRBV28,14,TRBJ2-5,.,CASSPFGGEETQYF,TGTGCCAGCAGTCCCTTCGGGGGGGAAGAGACCCAGTACTTC
.,TRBV6-1,14,TRBJ1-1,once,CASSPGGSNTEAFF,TGTGCCAGCAGCCCGGGGGGGTCGAACACTGAAGCTTTCTTT
TRBD2,TRBV7-8,17,TRBJ2-7,.,CASSASGLAGLTYEQYF,TGTGCCAGCAGCGCGTCAGGGCTAGCGGGGCTAACCTACGAGCAGTACTTC
.,TRBV6-4,13,TRBJ2-2,few,CASSVGGTGELFF,TGTGCCAGCAGTGTTGGGGGCACCGGGGAGCTGTTTTTT
.,TRBV15,17,TRBJ1-3,.,CATSGYQERHSGNTIYF,TGTGCCACCAGCGGATATCAGGAGCGCCACTCTGGAAACACCATATATTTT
TRBD2,TRBV28,14,TRBJ2-1,.,CASTWTSGSVEQFF,TGTGCCAGCACATGGACTAGCGGGAGCGTTGAGCAGTTCTTC
TRBD1,TRBV27,15,TRBJ1-1,.,CASSSRQGGNTEAFF,TGTGCCAGCAGTTCACGACAGGGAGGAAACACTGAAGCTTTCTTT
.,TRBV7-2,13,TRBJ1-5,.,CASSLGRDQPQHF,TGTGCCAGCAGCCTTGGGCGGGATCAGCCCCAGCATTTT
.,TRBV28,14,TRBJ2-1,once,CASRRTGTLNEQFF,TGTGCCAGCAGAAGAACCGGGACTCTCAATGAGCAGTTCTTC
.,TRBV24-1,14,TRBJ2-7,.,CATSDDAKTYEQYF,TGTGCCACCAGTGATGATGCCAAAACCTACGAGCAGTACTTC
.,TRBV7-9,13,TRBJ1-2,.,CASSLQGVDGYTF,TGTGCCAGCAGCCTACAGGGTGTGGATGGCTACACCTTC
TRBD1,TRBV18,15,TRBJ1-6,.,CASSPNRGDNSPLHF,TGTGCCAGCTCACCGAACAGGGGCGATAATTCACCCCTCCACTTT
.,TRBV10-3,14,TRBJ1-1,.,CAISKDSLNTEAFF,TGTGCCATCAGTAAGGACAGTCTGAACACTGAAGCTTTCTTT
.,TRBV20-1,13,TRBJ2-7,.,CSARVRGSYEQYF,TGCAGTGCTAGAGTGCGCGGCTCCTACGAGCAGTACTTC
.,TRBV7-8,13,TRBJ1-3,few,CASSFAVRNTIYF,TGTGCCAGCAGCTTTGCTGTGAGAAACACCATATATTTT
.,TRBV7-3,15,TRBJ1-1,.,CASRPDPYRNTEAFF,TGTGCCAGCAGACCCGACCCTTACAGGAACACTGAAGCTTTCTTT
.,TRBV7-6,14,TRBJ1-6,large,CASSSIDVGGTLHF,TGTGCCAGCAGCTCCATAGACGTGGGAGGGACCCTCCACTTT